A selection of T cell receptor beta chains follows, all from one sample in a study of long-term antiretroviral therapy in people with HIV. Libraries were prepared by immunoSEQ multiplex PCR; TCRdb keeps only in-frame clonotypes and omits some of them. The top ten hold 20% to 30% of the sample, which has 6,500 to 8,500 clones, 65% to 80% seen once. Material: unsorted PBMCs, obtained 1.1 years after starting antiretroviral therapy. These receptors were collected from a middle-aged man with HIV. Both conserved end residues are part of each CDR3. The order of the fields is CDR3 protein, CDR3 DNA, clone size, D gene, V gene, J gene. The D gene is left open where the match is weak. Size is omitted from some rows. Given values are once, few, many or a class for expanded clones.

CDR3: CASPVRLGTNTEAFF; DNA: TGTGCCAGCCCCGTTCGACTGGGAACGAACACTGAAGCTTTCTTT; size: .; D: .; V: TRBV2; J: TRBJ1-1
CDR3: CSPRGRMGPDQPQHF; DNA: TGCAGCCCCCGAGGAAGGATGGGGCCGGATCAGCCCCAGCATTTT; size: .; D: .; V: TRBV29-1; J: TRBJ1-5
CDR3: CASARVGSWNNEQFF; DNA: TGTGCCAGCGCCCGGGTAGGCAGTTGGAACAATGAGCAGTTCTTC; size: .; D: .; V: TRBV6-1; J: TRBJ2-1
CDR3: CASSLTGGSGEQYF; DNA: TGTGCCAGCAGCCTGACAGGGGGGTCTGGCGAGCAGTACTTC; size: .; D: TRBD1; V: TRBV27; J: TRBJ2-7
CDR3: CASSSDFPLSYEQYF; DNA: TGTGCCAGCAGCTCGGACTTCCCCCTGTCCTACGAGCAGTACTTC; size: .; D: .; V: TRBV7-9; J: TRBJ2-7
CDR3: CASTWGGTDDTQYF; DNA: TGTGCCAGCACCTGGGGGGGGACAGATGATACGCAGTATTTT; size: .; D: .; V: TRBV7-8; J: TRBJ2-3
CDR3: CASNDRDYGYTF; DNA: TGTGCCAGCAACGACAGGGACTATGGCTACACCTTC; size: .; D: TRBD1; V: TRBV2; J: TRBJ1-2
CDR3: CASSPVLAGSTDTQYF; DNA: TGTGCCAGCAGCCCGGTGCTAGCGGGTAGCACAGATACGCAGTATTTT; size: .; D: TRBD2; V: TRBV11-2; J: TRBJ2-3
CDR3: CASSLEDRAYSNQPQHF; DNA: TGTGCCAGCAGCTTAGAAGACAGGGCATATAGCAATCAGCCCCAGCATTTT; size: .; D: TRBD1; V: TRBV7-8; J: TRBJ1-5
CDR3: CASSLWGDEQYF; DNA: TGTGCCAGCAGCTTATGGGGCGACGAGCAGTACTTC; size: few; D: .; V: TRBV5-6; J: TRBJ2-7
CDR3: CASSSDGYNEQFF; DNA: TGTGCCAGCAGCTCGGACGGCTACAATGAGCAGTTCTTC; size: .; D: .; V: TRBV7-3; J: TRBJ2-1
CDR3: CASSLWDSDTEAFF; DNA: TGTGCCAGCAGCTTATGGGACAGTGACACTGAAGCTTTCTTT; size: few; D: TRBD1; V: TRBV5-5; J: TRBJ1-1
CDR3: CARNRERWNTEAFF; DNA: TGTGCCAGGAATCGGGAACGGTGGAACACTGAAGCTTTCTTT; size: .; D: .; V: TRBV6-4; J: TRBJ1-1
CDR3: CASSSSSYNEQFF; DNA: TGTGCCAGCAGTTCGTCGAGCTACAATGAGCAGTTCTTC; size: .; D: .; V: TRBV6-5; J: TRBJ2-1
CDR3: CASSLFSQGANTEAFF; DNA: TGTGCCAGCAGCTTGTTTAGTCAGGGGGCAAACACTGAAGCTTTCTTT; size: .; D: TRBD1; V: TRBV5-6; J: TRBJ1-1
CDR3: CASSSGGRGRIDYGYTF; DNA: TGCGCCAGCAGCTCGGGGGGCAGGGGGCGGATCGACTATGGCTACACCTTC; size: .; D: TRBD1; V: TRBV5-1; J: TRBJ1-2
CDR3: CASSLGAGDTQYF; DNA: TGCGCCAGCAGCCTCGGGGCGGGAGATACGCAGTATTTT; size: .; D: .; V: TRBV5-1; J: TRBJ2-3
CDR3: CASSYVQGRNSPLHF; DNA: TGTGCCAGCAGTTACGTACAGGGAAGAAATTCACCCCTCCACTTT; size: few; D: .; V: TRBV6-5; J: TRBJ1-6
CDR3: CAISESIAGGAYNEQFF; DNA: TGTGCCATCAGTGAGTCGATAGCGGGGGGGGCCTACAATGAGCAGTTCTTC; size: .; D: TRBD2; V: TRBV10-3; J: TRBJ2-1
CDR3: CASSQVGFYNEQFF; DNA: TGTGCCAGCAGCCAAGTAGGATTCTACAATGAGCAGTTCTTC; size: .; D: .; V: TRBV14; J: TRBJ2-1
CDR3: CAIGLGITDTQYF; DNA: TGTGCCATAGGACTAGGGATCACAGATACGCAGTATTTT; size: .; D: TRBD2; V: TRBV10-3; J: TRBJ2-3
CDR3: CASAPTSVEETQYF; DNA: TGTGCCAGCGCCCCGACTAGCGTTGAAGAGACCCAGTACTTC; size: .; D: TRBD2; V: TRBV5-6; J: TRBJ2-5
CDR3: CSVHSGGAYGELFF; DNA: TGCAGCGTTCATAGCGGGGGGGCGTACGGGGAGCTGTTTTTT; size: .; D: TRBD2; V: TRBV29-1; J: TRBJ2-2
CDR3: CASSQDQWGANTEAFF; DNA: TGCGCCAGCAGCCAAGATCAATGGGGGGCAAACACTGAAGCTTTCTTT; size: .; D: .; V: TRBV4-1; J: TRBJ1-1
CDR3: CASSAGGGNTEAFF; DNA: TGTGCCAGCAGCGCAGGGGGTGGGAACACTGAAGCTTTCTTT; size: .; D: TRBD1; V: TRBV6-5; J: TRBJ1-1
CDR3: CASSQRWDTNQPQHF; DNA: TGTGCCAGCAGCCAGAGATGGGACACTAATCAGCCCCAGCATTTT; size: .; D: .; V: TRBV6-1; J: TRBJ1-5
CDR3: CASSEATGTRNEQYF; DNA: TGTGCCAGCAGTGAAGCCACAGGGACGCGGAACGAGCAGTACTTC; size: .; D: .; V: TRBV2; J: TRBJ2-7
CDR3: CASSLLRGNTGELFF; DNA: TGTGCCAGCAGCTTACTCAGGGGGAACACCGGGGAGCTGTTTTTT; size: .; D: .; V: TRBV7-9; J: TRBJ2-2
CDR3: CASSPDRGQVTDTQYF; DNA: TGCGCCAGCAGCCCGGACCGGGGCCAGGTCACAGATACGCAGTATTTT; size: .; D: .; V: TRBV5-1; J: TRBJ2-3
CDR3: CASSRGLNTGELFF; DNA: TGTGCCAGCAGCCGGGGGTTGAACACCGGGGAGCTGTTTTTT; size: .; D: .; V: TRBV6-6; J: TRBJ2-2
CDR3: CASSIQGGPYEQYF; DNA: TGTGCCAGTAGTATACAGGGGGGACCCTACGAGCAGTACTTC; size: once; D: .; V: TRBV19; J: TRBJ2-7
CDR3: CASSAVGEQFF; DNA: TGTGCCAGCTCGGCGGTAGGTGAGCAGTTCTTC; size: .; D: .; V: TRBV27; J: TRBJ2-1
CDR3: CASSSGLSGNTIYF; DNA: TGTGCCAGCAGCTCGGGTCTCTCTGGAAACACCATATATTTT; size: .; D: .; V: TRBV5-4; J: TRBJ1-3
CDR3: CASSPRDPGTGELFF; DNA: TGTGCCAGCTCACCTCGAGACCCGGGGACCGGGGAGCTGTTTTTT; size: .; D: .; V: TRBV18; J: TRBJ2-2
CDR3: CASSPAGSGANVLTF; DNA: TGTGCCAGCAGCCCGGCGGGCTCTGGGGCCAACGTCCTGACTTTC; size: .; D: .; V: TRBV7-9; J: TRBJ2-6
CDR3: CAWSQGAGRTEAFF; DNA: TGTGCCTGGAGCCAGGGGGCCGGGAGAACTGAAGCTTTCTTT; size: .; D: TRBD1; V: TRBV30; J: TRBJ1-1
CDR3: CASSEYREGIYGYTF; DNA: TGTGCCAGCAGTGAATACAGGGAGGGCATCTATGGCTACACCTTC; size: .; D: .; V: TRBV2; J: TRBJ1-2
CDR3: CSVAAQGAPYEQYF; DNA: TGCAGCGTTGCGGCTCAGGGAGCACCCTACGAGCAGTACTTC; size: .; D: .; V: TRBV29-1; J: TRBJ2-7
CDR3: CASSPRTLSYEQYF; DNA: TGTGCCAGCAGTCCTCGGACACTCTCCTACGAGCAGTACTTC; size: .; D: .; V: TRBV27; J: TRBJ2-7
CDR3: CASSDPGTVYGYTF; DNA: TGCGCCAGCAGTGACCCCGGGACAGTCTATGGCTACACCTTC; size: .; D: TRBD1; V: TRBV10-2; J: TRBJ1-2
CDR3: CASSDRRGKDTYGYTF; DNA: TGTGCCAGCAGTGACCGTAGGGGGAAGGATACCTATGGCTACACCTTC; size: .; D: .; V: TRBV6-4; J: TRBJ1-2
CDR3: CASLRGGTQYF; DNA: TGTGCCAGCCTACGGGGCGGGACACAGTACTTC; size: .; D: .; V: TRBV10-3; J: TRBJ2-7
CDR3: CASSRDRARGTEAFF; DNA: TGTGCCAGCAGCAGAGACAGGGCCCGGGGCACTGAAGCTTTCTTT; size: .; D: TRBD1; V: TRBV11-1; J: TRBJ1-1
CDR3: CASSPTTGQSQETQYF; DNA: TGTGCCAGCAGCCCCACCACTGGACAGTCCCAAGAGACCCAGTACTTC; size: .; D: .; V: TRBV7-9; J: TRBJ2-5
CDR3: CATSRDNGGIIYF; DNA: TGTGCCACCAGCAGAGATAACGGGGGGATCATATATTTT; size: once; D: .; V: TRBV15; J: TRBJ1-3
CDR3: CASSPTSGASTDTQYF; DNA: TGTGCCAGCAGCCCTACTAGCGGGGCTAGCACAGATACGCAGTATTTT; size: .; D: TRBD2; V: TRBV11-2; J: TRBJ2-3
CDR3: CASSQEWTGVNEQYF; DNA: TGCGCCAGCAGCCAAGAGTGGACAGGGGTTAACGAGCAGTACTTC; size: .; D: TRBD1; V: TRBV4-1; J: TRBJ2-7
CDR3: CAWSPKVNYGYTF; DNA: TGTGCCTGGAGCCCCAAGGTCAACTATGGCTACACCTTC; size: .; D: .; V: TRBV30; J: TRBJ1-2
CDR3: CASSLWDRSFTDTQYF; DNA: TGTGCCAGCAGCCTTTGGGACAGGAGTTTCACAGATACGCAGTATTTT; size: .; D: TRBD1; V: TRBV11-2; J: TRBJ2-3
CDR3: CASFGGAPDEKLFF; DNA: TGTGCCAGCTTTGGGGGGGCTCCCGATGAAAAACTGTTTTTT; size: .; D: .; V: TRBV6-1; J: TRBJ1-4
CDR3: CASSTGTGNEQYF; DNA: TGTGCCAGCAGTACTGGGACAGGCAACGAGCAGTACTTC; size: .; D: TRBD1; V: TRBV27; J: TRBJ2-7
CDR3: CASSPLRFGGVGEETQYF; DNA: TGTGCCAGCTCGCCCCTGCGGTTCGGAGGAGTTGGGGAAGAGACCCAGTACTTC; size: .; D: .; V: TRBV18; J: TRBJ2-5
CDR3: CASSELPSYNEQFF; DNA: TGTGCCAGCAGTGAACTTCCCTCCTACAATGAGCAGTTCTTC; size: .; D: .; V: TRBV6-1; J: TRBJ2-1
CDR3: CASSPGAGLSSNQPQHF; DNA: TGTGCCAGCTCACCGGGGGCAGGCCTCTCGAGCAATCAGCCCCAGCATTTT; size: .; D: .; V: TRBV18; J: TRBJ1-5